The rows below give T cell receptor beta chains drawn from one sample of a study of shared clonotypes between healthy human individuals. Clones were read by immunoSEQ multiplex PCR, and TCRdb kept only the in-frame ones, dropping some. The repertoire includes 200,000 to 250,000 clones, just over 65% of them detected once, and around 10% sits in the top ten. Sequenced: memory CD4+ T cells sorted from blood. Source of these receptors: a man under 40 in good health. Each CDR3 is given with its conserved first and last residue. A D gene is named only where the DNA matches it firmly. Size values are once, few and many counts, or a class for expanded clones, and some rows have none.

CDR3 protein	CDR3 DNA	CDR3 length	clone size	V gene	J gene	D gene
CAISDPGTPQHF	TGTGCCATCAGTGATCCCGGGACGCCCCAGCATTTT	12	.	TRBV10-3	TRBJ1-5	.
CASSLGIGVRETQYF	TGTGCCAGCAGCTTAGGAATAGGAGTACGAGAGACCCAGTACTTC	15	.	TRBV7-9	TRBJ2-5	.
CASSLPKGSGANVLTF	TGTGCCAGCAGTTTACCGAAAGGCTCTGGGGCCAACGTCCTGACTTTC	16	.	TRBV28	TRBJ2-6	.
CASSSRPTSGTSTDTQYF	TGTGCCAGCAGCTCCCGACCGACTAGCGGGACTAGCACAGATACGCAGTATTTT	18	.	TRBV7-6	TRBJ2-3	TRBD2
CASSVGRGAEVANEKLFF	TGTGCCAGCAGCGTAGGTAGGGGAGCCGAAGTGGCGAATGAAAAACTGTTTTTT	18	.	TRBV9	TRBJ1-4	.
CASSLFSGTINEQFF	TGTGCCAGCAGTTTGTTTTCCGGGACCATCAATGAGCAGTTCTTC	15	few	TRBV28	TRBJ2-1	.
CASSWSLPGRTGFGQPQHF	TGTGCCAGTAGTTGGTCGCTACCCGGTCGGACAGGATTCGGTCAGCCCCAGCATTTT	19	.	TRBV19	TRBJ1-5	TRBD1
CASSVQIQVLSTGNTIYF	TGTGCCAGCTCAGTCCAAATACAGGTTCTCTCTACTGGAAACACCATATATTTT	18	.	TRBV18	TRBJ1-3	.
CASSRPKETQYF	TGTGCCAGCAGCCGACCGAAAGAGACCCAGTACTTC	12	.	TRBV5-4	TRBJ2-5	.
CATSRTRGNSNQPQHF	TGTGCCACCAGCAGAACCAGGGGGAATAGCAATCAGCCCCAGCATTTT	16	many	TRBV15	TRBJ1-5	TRBD1
CASSGTTGELFF	TGTGCCAGCAGTGGGACAACCGGGGAGCTGTTTTTT	12	once	TRBV28	TRBJ2-2	.
CASTLEAGGPPYNEQFF	TGTGCCAGCACTCTTGAGGCGGGAGGGCCGCCCTACAATGAGCAGTTCTTC	17	.	TRBV27	TRBJ2-1	TRBD2
CASRNEFYEQYF	TGTGCCAGTAGAAACGAGTTCTACGAGCAGTACTTC	12	.	TRBV19	TRBJ2-7	.
CASSRDRLYEQYF	TGTGCCAGCTCGCGGGACAGACTATACGAGCAGTACTTC	13	.	TRBV18	TRBJ2-7	.
CASSLAGQGVGSYEQYF	TGCGCCAGCAGCTTGGCCGGACAGGGGGTCGGCTCCTACGAGCAGTACTTC	17	.	TRBV5-1	TRBJ2-7	TRBD1
CASSLGLRDTNNEQFF	TGCGCCAGCAGCTTGGGACTCCGGGACACCAACAATGAGCAGTTCTTC	16	.	TRBV5-1	TRBJ2-1	.
CASSPPAGANVLTF	TGTGCCAGCTCACCACCGGCTGGGGCCAACGTCCTGACTTTC	14	.	TRBV18	TRBJ2-6	.
CASSPGQGQEAFF	TGTGCCAGCAGCCCAGGACAGGGGCAGGAAGCTTTCTTT	13	few	TRBV7-2	TRBJ1-1	TRBD1
CASSHGTITYNEQFF	TGTGCCAGCTCGCACGGGACTATAACTTACAATGAGCAGTTCTTC	15	.	TRBV18	TRBJ2-1	TRBD2
CSVSGTLDQETQYF	TGCAGCGTCTCCGGGACACTAGACCAAGAGACCCAGTACTTC	14	once	TRBV29-1	TRBJ2-5	.
CASSDRLGDPDDEQFF	TGTGCCAGCAGCGACCGACTTGGAGACCCTGACGATGAGCAGTTCTTC	16	few	TRBV14	TRBJ2-1	.
CASSLDGRNYGYTF	TGTGCCAGCAGCTTAGATGGTCGGAACTATGGCTACACCTTC	14	.	TRBV11-2	TRBJ1-2	.
CASSSWGGELFF	TGTGCCAGCAGCTCATGGGGCGGGGAGCTGTTTTTT	12	.	TRBV11-2	TRBJ2-2	.